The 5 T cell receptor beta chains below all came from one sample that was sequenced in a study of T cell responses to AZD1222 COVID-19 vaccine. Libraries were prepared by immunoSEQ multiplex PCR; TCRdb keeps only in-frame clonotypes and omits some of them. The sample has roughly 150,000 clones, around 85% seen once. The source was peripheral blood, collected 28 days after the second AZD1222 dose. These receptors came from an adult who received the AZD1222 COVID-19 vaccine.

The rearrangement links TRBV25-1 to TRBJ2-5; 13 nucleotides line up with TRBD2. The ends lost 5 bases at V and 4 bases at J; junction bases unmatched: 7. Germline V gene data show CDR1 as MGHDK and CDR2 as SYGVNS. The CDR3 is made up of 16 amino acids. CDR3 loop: CASSLGLAGNGETQYF. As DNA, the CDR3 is TGTGCCAGCAGTTTGGGACTAGCGGGGAACGGAGAGACCCAGTACTTC.

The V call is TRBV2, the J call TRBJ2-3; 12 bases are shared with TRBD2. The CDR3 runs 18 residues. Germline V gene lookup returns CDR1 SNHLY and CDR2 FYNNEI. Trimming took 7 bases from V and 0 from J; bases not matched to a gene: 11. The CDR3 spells CASIDWTSGAPSTDTQYF. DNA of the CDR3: TGTGCCAGCATCGATTGGACTAGCGGGGCTCCTAGCACAGATACGCAGTATTTT.

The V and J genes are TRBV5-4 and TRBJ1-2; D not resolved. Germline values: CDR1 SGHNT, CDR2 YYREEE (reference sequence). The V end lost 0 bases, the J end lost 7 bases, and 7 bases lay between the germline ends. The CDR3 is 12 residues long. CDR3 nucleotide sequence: TGTGCCAGCAGCTTGGGGGCTGGTGGCTACACCTTC. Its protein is CASSLGAGGYTF.

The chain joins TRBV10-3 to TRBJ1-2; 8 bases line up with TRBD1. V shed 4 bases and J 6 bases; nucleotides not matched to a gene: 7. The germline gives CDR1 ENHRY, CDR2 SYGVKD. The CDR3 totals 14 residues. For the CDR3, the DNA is TGTGCCATCAGTGGGGGCAGGGGGCCTGATGGCTACACCTTC. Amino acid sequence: CAISGGRGPDGYTF.

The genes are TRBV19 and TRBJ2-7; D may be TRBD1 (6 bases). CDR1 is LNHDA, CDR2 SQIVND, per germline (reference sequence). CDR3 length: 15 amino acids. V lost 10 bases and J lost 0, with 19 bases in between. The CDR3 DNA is TGTGCCACCCGGGTTGCGGACAGTCGCTCCTACGAGCAGTACTTC. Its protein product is CATRVADSRSYEQYF.